Each of the 28 T cell receptor beta chains below was sequenced from the same sample in a study of T cell responses to AZD1222 COVID-19 vaccine. Profiled with immunoSEQ multiplex PCR; TCRdb holds only in-frame clones, not every one. The sample records 150,000 to 200,000 clones, 91% being singletons. This specimen consisted of peripheral blood, obtained on day 0 of AZD1222 vaccination. The receptors here all came from an adult in good health.

V usage is TRBV5-1 and J usage is TRBJ1-2; D unclear. Between the trimmed V and J ends, which lost 0 bases and 4 bases, there was a span of 7 bases. Germline CDR1 and CDR2: SGHRS and YFSETQ. The CDR3 has 13 amino acids. The CDR3 bases are TGCGCCAGCAGCTTGGAGCCTACCTATGGCTACACCTTC. Amino acid sequence: CASSLEPTYGYTF. The full variable domain, in which reference TRBV5-1 and TRBJ1-2 provide the parts outside the CDR3, is KAGVTQTPRYLIKTRGQQVTLSCSPISGHRSVSWYQQTPGQGLQFLFEYFSETQRNKGNFPGRFSGRQFSNSRSEMNVSTLELGDSALYLCASSLEPTYGYTFGSGTRLTVV.

This clone was seen only once. The V and J genes are TRBV9 and TRBJ2-7; 9 nucleotides agree with TRBD1. V shed 4 bases and J 8 bases; nucleotides not matched to a gene: 16. Germline-derived CDR1 and CDR2 are SGDLS and YYNGEE. The CDR3 contains 16 residues. Here the CDR3 reads CASSFSPTGGDLKQYF. The DNA for the CDR3 is TGTGCCAGCAGCTTCAGTCCGACAGGGGGTGATTTGAAGCAGTACTTC.

This sequence joins TRBV11-2 and TRBJ1-1; a weak D match, TRBD1 (5 bases). The CDR3 has 16 amino acids. The V end lost 5 bases, the J end lost 3 bases, and 19 bases lay between the germline ends. In germline, CDR1 is SGHAT, CDR2 FQNNGV. The CDR3 sequence is CASSPPFRGGDTEAFF. The DNA of the CDR3 is TGTGCCAGCAGCCCCCCATTTCGGGGCGGGGACACTGAAGCTTTCTTT.

CDR3 protein: CASSYLQGSNQPQHF. In DNA, the CDR3 is TGTGCCAGCAGTTACTTGCAAGGCAGCAATCAGCCCCAGCATTTT. V gene TRBV6-2 or TRBV6-3 combines with J gene TRBJ1-5, with D hard to call. CDR1 is MNHEY and CDR2 is SVGEGT in the germline V gene. The CDR3 runs to 15 residues. Trimming took 1 base from V and 1 from J, leaving 8 bases between them.

CDR3 protein: CASSPRGPSYEQYF. The DNA for the CDR3 is TGTGCCAGCAGTCCACGGGGACCGAGCTACGAGCAGTACTTC. This chain links TRBV27 with TRBJ2-7; D tentatively reads TRBD1 or TRBD2 (5 bases each). The CDR3 consists of 14 residues. V was trimmed by 5 bases and J by 3 bases, leaving 14 bases between them. Germline V gene lookup returns CDR1 MNHEY and CDR2 SMNVEV (reference sequence).

V usage is TRBV27 and J usage is TRBJ2-2; D uncertain. The CDR3 runs to 14 residues. The germline V gene has CDR1 MNHEY and CDR2 SMNVEV (reference sequence). The V gene lost 5 bases and the J gene lost 6 bases, with 13 bases spanning the gap. DNA for the CDR3: TGTGCCAGCAGTCCGAATTCAAATCCCGGGGAGCTGTTTTTT. Its translation: CASSPNSNPGELFF.

The chain is built from TRBV9 and TRBJ2-7; D tentatively reads TRBD1 or TRBD2 (6 bases each). Germline CDR1 SGDLS, CDR2 YYNGEE. CDR3 size: 14 residues. With 0 bases removed from V and 2 bases from J, the gap between germline ends came to 9 bases. The CDR3 loop reads CASSVEGGTYEQYF. The CDR3, as DNA: TGTGCCAGCAGCGTAGAGGGGGGTACCTACGAGCAGTACTTC.

The count of this clone is one. The rearrangement joins TRBV7-9 to TRBJ2-3, with a tentative D call TRBD2 (6 bases). Germline V gives CDR1 SEHNR, CDR2 FQNEAQ (reference sequence). With 5 bases removed from V and 6 bases from J, the gap between germline ends came to 12 bases. The CDR3 loop spans 13 amino acids. CDR3: CASSARDSDTQYF. CDR3 nucleotides: TGTGCCAGCAGCGCCCGGGACTCCGATACGCAGTATTTT.

The chain recombines TRBV9 with TRBJ2-7; D might be TRBD2 (5 bases). The germline V gene has CDR1 SGDLS and CDR2 YYNGEE. V was shortened by 0 bases and J by 1 base, with 8 bases between the two germline ends. The CDR3 loop spans 14 amino acids. The chain's CDR3 is CASSVGGRSYEQYF. The CDR3 bases are TGTGCCAGCAGCGTAGGAGGGCGGTCCTACGAGCAGTACTTC.

The chain is built from TRBV18 and TRBJ2-6; D gene ambiguous. Trimming took off 2 bases at V and 4 bases at J, with 3 bases between the two ends. Germline CDR1 is KGHSH and CDR2 is LQKENI. This CDR3 comprises 13 residues. CDR3 loop: CASSPSGANVLTF. CDR3 nucleotide sequence: TGTGCCAGCTCACCATCAGGGGCCAACGTCCTGACTTTC.

The V call is TRBV21-1, the J call TRBJ2-6; the D call in the table, TRBD1, was not verified against the DNA. TRBV21-1 is a known pseudogene. The CDR3 is 17 amino acids. CDR3 DNA: TGTGCCAGCACAAAGCTAACAGGGGGAACTGGGGCCAACGTCCTGACTTTC. It encodes CASTKLTGGTGANVLTF.

This clone was counted between two and nine times. The chain links TRBV27 to TRBJ1-6, with 11 bases matching TRBD1. The CDR3 runs 17 residues. After removal of 6 bases from V and 9 bases from J, the junction contained 13 bases not matched to a gene. Per germline, CDR1 MNHEY and CDR2 SMNVEV (reference sequence). CDR3 in DNA: TGTGCCAGCAGGCAATATAGTCGGACAGGGGGCTTTTCACCCCTCCACTTT. Amino acid sequence: CASRQYSRTGGFSPLHF.

The chain combines TRBV5-1 with TRBJ1-4; 10 bases match TRBD1. With 4 bases clipped from V and 11 bases from J, the junction kept 14 bases outside the gene matches. The CDR3 extends over 16 amino acids. Germline V gene data show CDR1 as SGHRS and CDR2 as YFSETQ. DNA for the CDR3: TGCGCCAGCAGCCTAAACTCCGGGACAGGGGTTGACAAACTGTTTTTT. As protein: CASSLNSGTGVDKLFF.

The chain recombines TRBV7-2 with TRBJ1-1; unclear D gene. The CDR3 length is 13 residues. V lost 6 bases and J lost 0, with 8 bases in between. CDR1 is SGHTA and CDR2 is FQGNSA in the germline V gene. The CDR3 loop reads CASSYGMNTEAFF. The CDR3 DNA reads as TGTGCCAGCAGTTACGGCATGAACACTGAAGCTTTCTTT.

This clone appeared a single time. The gene calls are TRBV27 and TRBJ1-2, with D unclear. The CDR3 loop spans 15 amino acids. V lost 4 bases and J lost 0, with 12 bases in between. The germline V gene has CDR1 MNHEY and CDR2 SMNVEV (reference sequence). The CDR3 here is CASSSRAYANYGYTF. The CDR3 DNA sequence: TGTGCCAGCAGTTCCCGCGCCTATGCTAACTATGGCTACACCTTC.

This chain links TRBV7-9 with TRBJ1-6, with 7 bases identical to TRBD1. CDR3 length equals 14 residues. Germline V CDR1 and CDR2: SEHNR, FQNEAQ (reference sequence). V shed 0 bases and J 8 bases; nucleotides not matched to a gene: 1. The CDR3 nucleotides read TGTGCCAGCAGCTTAGCGGACAGGTATTCACCCCTCCACTTT. This sequence encodes CASSLADRYSPLHF.

This rearrangement joins TRBV6-5 to TRBJ1-1; unclear D gene. CDR1 MNHEY and CDR2 SVGAGI come from the germline V gene. This CDR3 has 11 residues. Trimming cost V 6 bases and J 0 bases, with 2 bases left between them. CDR3 nucleotide sequence: TGTGCCAGCAGATTGAACACTGAAGCTTTCTTT. Translated, it gives CASRLNTEAFF.

The chain recombines TRBV5-6 with TRBJ2-5; 9 nucleotides align to TRBD1. CDR1 SGHDT and CDR2 YYEEEE come from the germline V gene. The V and J ends lost 0 bases and 4 bases, in that order; junction bases with no gene match: 7. The CDR3 consists of 16 residues. The CDR3: CASSLGTGAIAETQYF. CDR3 in DNA: TGTGCCAGCAGCTTGGGGACAGGGGCGATTGCAGAGACCCAGTACTTC.

The rearrangement links TRBV6-2 or TRBV6-3 to TRBJ2-3, with TRBD2 matching 10 bases. The CDR3 is 14 residues long. Germline V CDR1 and CDR2: MNHEY, SVGEGT. Trimming took 5 bases from V and 7 from J; bases not matched to a gene: 6. In DNA form, the CDR3 reads TGTGCCAGCAGTCACGGGACTAGCGTTAATACGCAGTATTTT. This gives the protein CASSHGTSVNTQYF.

This chain uses TRBV27 with TRBJ2-5, with 9 nucleotides matching TRBD2. CDR1 is MNHEY, CDR2 SMNVEV, per germline (reference sequence). The ends lost 5 bases at V and 5 bases at J; junction bases unmatched: 15. This CDR3 is 17 amino acids long. For the CDR3, the DNA is TGTGCCAGCAGTGTAAGCGGGAGGCACCGATGGGGGGAGACCCAGTACTTC. Translated: CASSVSGRHRWGETQYF.

The V and J genes are TRBV6-2 or TRBV6-3 and TRBJ1-5; 8 bases are shared with TRBD1. Trimming at V came to 4 bases and at J to 7 bases, leaving 9 bases not matched to a gene. Germline V lookup: CDR1 MNHEY, CDR2 SVGEGT. The CDR3 has 15 residues. CDR3 amino acids: CASSSRTGIGQPQHF. The CDR3 DNA reads TGTGCCAGCAGTTCCCGGACAGGGATCGGGCAGCCCCAGCATTTT.

This chain uses TRBV30 with TRBJ1-1, with D uncertain. The germline V gene has CDR1 GTSNPN and CDR2 SVGIG (reference sequence). The CDR3 consists of 14 residues. Trimming shortened V by 3 bases and J by 0 bases, and 11 bases separated the two germline ends. The CDR3 sequence: CAWRGVALNTEAFF. The CDR3 DNA is TGTGCCTGGAGAGGTGTCGCACTGAACACTGAAGCTTTCTTT.

This clone was counted a single time. This chain connects TRBV7-2 to TRBJ2-4; 13 nucleotides agree with TRBD2. V lost 4 bases to trimming and J lost 5 bases; unmatched junction nucleotides: 11. Germline V gene data show CDR1 as SGHTA and CDR2 as FQGNSA. The CDR3 length is 18 residues. Written as DNA, the CDR3 is TGTGCCAGCAGCTCGGCTCGACTAGCGGGGGGCCGAGAAAACATTCAGTACTTC. This sequence encodes CASSSARLAGGRENIQYF.

The chain couples TRBV10-2 to TRBJ2-7; the D call may be TRBD1 or TRBD2 (5 bases each). The germline V and J ends were trimmed by 2 bases and 6 bases, with 11 bases remaining between them. The CDR3 has 13 residues. Germline V CDR1 and CDR2: WSHSY, SAAADI. In DNA form, the CDR3 reads TGCGCCAGCAGTGAGGGGCCTGGGACCGAGCAGTACTTC. It codes for CASSEGPGTEQYF.

This clone has just a few counts. The chain recombines TRBV30 with TRBJ2-7, with D perhaps matching TRBD1 or TRBD2 (5 bases each). The V gene's germline CDR1 is GTSNPN and CDR2 SVGIG (reference sequence). This CDR3 spans 16 amino acids. Trimming left V 2 bases short and J 4 bases short, with 21 bases between. CDR3 in DNA: TGTGCCTGGAGTCCAAAGACCCAGGGAGTGGGGTACGAGCAGTACTTC. Its protein is CAWSPKTQGVGYEQYF.

This CDR3 is CASSYSAANTEAFF. Here the CDR3 DNA reads TGTGCCAGCAGTTATTCTGCAGCGAACACTGAAGCTTTCTTT. The rearrangement joins TRBV6-5 to TRBJ1-1; D gene unclear. V lost 3 bases to trimming and J lost 1 base, with 9 bases between them. Germline assignment: CDR1 MNHEY and CDR2 SVGAGI. The CDR3 is made up of 14 amino acids.

Remarks on this clone: This CDR3 is also generated by other DNA sequences in the sample. The CDR3 nucleotides are TGTGCCAGTAGTACGGGACAGGGGGGCGAGCAGTACTTC. Translating gives CASSTGQGGEQYF. The rearrangement joins TRBV19 to TRBJ2-7, with TRBD1 identical over 11 bases. Germline V gene data show CDR1 as LNHDA and CDR2 as SQIVND (reference sequence). The CDR3 runs to 13 residues. J gave up 6 bases and V 4 bases, and 2 bases lay outside the gene matches.

This clone was observed once. The gene calls are TRBV5-1 and TRBJ1-1; 11 bases are shared with TRBD1. This CDR3 spans 15 amino acids. Germline V lookup: CDR1 SGHRS, CDR2 YFSETQ. V lost 4 bases, J lost 3 bases, and 5 bases stayed unmatched. CDR3 sequence: CASSRDRGSDTEAFF. CDR3 sequence (DNA): TGCGCCAGCAGCCGGGACAGGGGGTCCGACACTGAAGCTTTCTTT.